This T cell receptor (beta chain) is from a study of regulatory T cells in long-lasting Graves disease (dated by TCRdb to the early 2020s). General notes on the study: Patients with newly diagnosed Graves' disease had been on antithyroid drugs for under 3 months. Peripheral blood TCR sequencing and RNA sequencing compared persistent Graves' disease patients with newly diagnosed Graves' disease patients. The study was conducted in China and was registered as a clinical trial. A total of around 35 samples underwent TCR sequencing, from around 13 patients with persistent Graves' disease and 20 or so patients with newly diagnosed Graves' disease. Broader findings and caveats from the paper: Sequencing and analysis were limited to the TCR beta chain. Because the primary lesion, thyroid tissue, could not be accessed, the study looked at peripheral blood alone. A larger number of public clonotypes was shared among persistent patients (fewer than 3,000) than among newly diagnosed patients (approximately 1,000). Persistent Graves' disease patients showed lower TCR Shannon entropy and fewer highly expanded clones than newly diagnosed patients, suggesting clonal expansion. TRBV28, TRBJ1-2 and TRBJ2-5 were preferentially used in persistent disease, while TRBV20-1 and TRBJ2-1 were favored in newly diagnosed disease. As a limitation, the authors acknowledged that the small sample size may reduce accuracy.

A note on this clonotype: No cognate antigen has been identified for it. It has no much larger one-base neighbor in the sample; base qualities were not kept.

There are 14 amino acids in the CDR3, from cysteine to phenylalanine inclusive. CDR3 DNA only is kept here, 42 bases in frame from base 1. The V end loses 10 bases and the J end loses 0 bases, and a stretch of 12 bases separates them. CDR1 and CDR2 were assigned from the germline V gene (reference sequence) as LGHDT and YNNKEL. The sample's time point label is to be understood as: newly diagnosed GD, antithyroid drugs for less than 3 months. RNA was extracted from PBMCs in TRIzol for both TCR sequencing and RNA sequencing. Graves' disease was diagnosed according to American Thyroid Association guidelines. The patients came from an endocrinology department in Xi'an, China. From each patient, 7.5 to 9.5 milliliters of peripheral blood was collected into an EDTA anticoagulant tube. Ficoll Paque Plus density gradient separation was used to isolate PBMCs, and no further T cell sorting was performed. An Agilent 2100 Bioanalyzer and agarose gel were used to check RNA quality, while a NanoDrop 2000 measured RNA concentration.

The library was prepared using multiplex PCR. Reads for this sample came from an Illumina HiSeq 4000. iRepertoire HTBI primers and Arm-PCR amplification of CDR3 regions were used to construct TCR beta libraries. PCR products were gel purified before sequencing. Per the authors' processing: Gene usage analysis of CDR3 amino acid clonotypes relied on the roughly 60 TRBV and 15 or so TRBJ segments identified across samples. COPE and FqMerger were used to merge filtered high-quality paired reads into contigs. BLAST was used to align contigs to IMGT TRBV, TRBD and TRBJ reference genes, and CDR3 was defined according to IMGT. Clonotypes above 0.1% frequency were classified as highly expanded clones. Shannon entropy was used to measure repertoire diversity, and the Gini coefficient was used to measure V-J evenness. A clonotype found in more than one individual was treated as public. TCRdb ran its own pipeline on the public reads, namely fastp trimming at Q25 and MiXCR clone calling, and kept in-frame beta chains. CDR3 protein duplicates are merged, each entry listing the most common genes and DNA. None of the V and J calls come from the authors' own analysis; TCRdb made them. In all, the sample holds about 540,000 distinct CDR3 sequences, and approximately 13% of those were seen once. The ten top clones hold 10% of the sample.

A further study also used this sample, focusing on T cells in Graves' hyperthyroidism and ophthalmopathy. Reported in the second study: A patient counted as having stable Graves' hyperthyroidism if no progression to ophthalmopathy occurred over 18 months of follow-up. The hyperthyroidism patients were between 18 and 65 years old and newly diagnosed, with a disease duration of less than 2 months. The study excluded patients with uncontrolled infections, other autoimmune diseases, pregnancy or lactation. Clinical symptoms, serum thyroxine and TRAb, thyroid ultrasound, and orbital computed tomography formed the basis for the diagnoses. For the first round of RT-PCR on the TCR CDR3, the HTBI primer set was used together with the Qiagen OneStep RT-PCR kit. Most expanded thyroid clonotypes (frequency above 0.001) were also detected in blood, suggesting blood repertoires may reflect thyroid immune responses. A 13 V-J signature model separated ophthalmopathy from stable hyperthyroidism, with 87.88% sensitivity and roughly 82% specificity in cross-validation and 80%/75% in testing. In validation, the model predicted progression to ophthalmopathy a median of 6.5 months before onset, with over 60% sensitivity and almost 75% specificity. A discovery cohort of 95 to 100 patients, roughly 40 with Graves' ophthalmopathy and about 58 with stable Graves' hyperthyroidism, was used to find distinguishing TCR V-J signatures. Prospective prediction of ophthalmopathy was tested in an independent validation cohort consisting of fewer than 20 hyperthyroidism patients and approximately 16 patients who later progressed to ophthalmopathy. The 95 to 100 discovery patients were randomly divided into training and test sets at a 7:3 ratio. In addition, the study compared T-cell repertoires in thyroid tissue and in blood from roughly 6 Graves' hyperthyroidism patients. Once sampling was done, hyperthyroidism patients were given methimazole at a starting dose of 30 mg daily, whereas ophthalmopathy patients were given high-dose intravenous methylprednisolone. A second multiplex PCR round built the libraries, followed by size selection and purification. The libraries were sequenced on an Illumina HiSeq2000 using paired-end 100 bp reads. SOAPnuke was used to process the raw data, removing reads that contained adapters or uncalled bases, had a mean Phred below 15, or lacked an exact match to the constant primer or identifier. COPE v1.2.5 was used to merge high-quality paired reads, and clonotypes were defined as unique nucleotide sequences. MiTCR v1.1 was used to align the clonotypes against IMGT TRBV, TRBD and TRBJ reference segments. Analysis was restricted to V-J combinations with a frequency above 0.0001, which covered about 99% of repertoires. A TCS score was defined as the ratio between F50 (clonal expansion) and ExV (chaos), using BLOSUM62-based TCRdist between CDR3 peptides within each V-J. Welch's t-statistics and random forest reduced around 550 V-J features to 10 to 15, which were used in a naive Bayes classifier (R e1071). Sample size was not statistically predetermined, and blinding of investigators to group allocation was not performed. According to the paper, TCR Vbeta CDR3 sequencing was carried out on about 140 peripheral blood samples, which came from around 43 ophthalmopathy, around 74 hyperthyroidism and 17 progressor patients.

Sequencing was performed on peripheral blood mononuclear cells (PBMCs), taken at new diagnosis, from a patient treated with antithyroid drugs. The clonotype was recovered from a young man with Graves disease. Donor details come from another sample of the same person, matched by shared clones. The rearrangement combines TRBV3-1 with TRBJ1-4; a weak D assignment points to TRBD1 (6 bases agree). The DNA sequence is TGTGCCACGGGGGCGTATGCAACTAATGAAAAACTGTTTTTT. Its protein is CATGAYATNEKLFF.